The 6 T cell receptor beta chains below were found in one sample sequenced in a study of control samples from healthy donors and cancer patients. Assay: immunoSEQ multiplex PCR; the TCRdb copy retains only in-frame clones and omits some. In the table there are around 170,000 clones, approximately 86% of which are singletons. Input material: blood. The receptor source for this set is a woman aged 25-40 years in good health.

The chain employs TRBV19 and TRBJ1-2; TRBD1 agrees at 9 bases. Germline V gene data show CDR1 as LNHDA and CDR2 as SQIVND (reference sequence). Trimming removed 5 bases from V and 3 bases from J; junction bases left unmatched: 4. This CDR3 region has 14 residues. CDR3 sequence: CASSLRTGDYGYTF. Here the CDR3 DNA reads TGTGCCAGTAGTTTGAGGACAGGGGACTATGGCTACACCTTC.

J is TRBJ1-1 and V is TRBV11-3; D gene unclear. Trimming took 1 base from V and 2 from J, leaving 8 bases between them. The germline V gene encodes CDR1 SGHNT and CDR2 YENEEA. The CDR3 loop spans 14 amino acids. The CDR3 loop reads CASSLGGVNTEAFF. In DNA, the CDR3 is TGTGCCAGCAGCTTAGGCGGAGTTAACACTGAAGCTTTCTTT.

The CDR3 DNA reads TGTGCCAGCAGTTATACGAGGGGGCAGCGGCAAGAGACCCAGTACTTC. This translates into CASSYTRGQRQETQYF. The gene calls are TRBV6-5 and TRBJ2-5; TRBD1 aligns across 7 bases. Losses at the gene ends were 3 bases for V and 2 bases for J; bases not matched to a gene: 9. Germline values: CDR1 MNHEY, CDR2 SVGAGI. The CDR3 totals 16 residues.

The genes are TRBV10-1 and TRBJ2-5; TRBD2 matches at 8 bases. Germline loops: CDR1 WNHNN, CDR2 SYGVQD (reference sequence). J gave up 5 bases and V 8 bases, and 25 bases lay outside the gene matches. This CDR3 is built from 19 residues. The CDR3 sequence is CASVEEIWKSERERETQYF. CDR3 coding DNA: TGCGCCAGCGTTGAAGAAATATGGAAATCTGAGCGGGAGAGGGAGACCCAGTACTTC.

This clone appeared a single time. The chain joins TRBV18 to TRBJ1-2; D gene uncertain. CDR1 and CDR2 (germline): KGHSH, LQKENI. The V gene lost 1 base and the J gene lost 5 bases, with 11 bases spanning the gap. The CDR3 has 14 residues. The CDR3 here is CASSPQVGAYGYTF. CDR3 in DNA: TGTGCCAGCTCACCACAGGTGGGAGCATATGGCTACACCTTC. The full variable domain, with the rest looked up from reference TRBV18 and TRBJ1-2, is NAGVMQNPRHLVRRRGQEARLRCSPMKGHSHVYWYRQLPEEGLKFMVYLQKENIIDESGMPKERFSAEFPKEGPSILRIQQVVRGDSAAYFCASSPQVGAYGYTFGSGTRLTVV.

V and J are TRBV24-1 and TRBJ1-1, with 7 positions matching TRBD1. This CDR3 spans 14 amino acids. V was clipped by 7 bases and J by 8 bases; unmatched bases: 12. Germline V gives CDR1 KGHDR, CDR2 SFDVKD. CDR3 residues: CATRDAGSGGEAFF. The CDR3 DNA is TGTGCCACCAGGGACGCCGGGTCAGGGGGGGAAGCTTTCTTT.